Presented here are 27 T cell receptor beta chains from one specimen sequenced in a study of OX40 agonist ivuxolimab in advanced cancers. Only in-frame clones appear in the TCRdb table, and some are missing; sequencing was by immunoSEQ multiplex PCR. The sample contains approximately 100,000 clones, approximately 86% of which appear only once. Here the sequenced sample was CD4+ or CD8+ T cells sorted from blood, taken in a trial of the OX40 agonist ivuxolimab. The receptor source for this set is an adult with an advanced solid tumor such as melanoma, head and neck, liver or kidney cancer.

The chain joins TRBV6-4 to TRBJ2-1; D assignment may be TRBD1 or TRBD2 (5 bases each). This CDR3 is built from 16 residues. V lost 5 bases and J 7 bases, leaving 21 bases between the germline ends. From germline, CDR1 is MRHNA and CDR2 SNTAGT. For the CDR3, the DNA is TGTGCCAGCAGTTACCGGGGAAGTTTAAGGGGAAATGAGCAGTTCTTC. This gives the protein CASSYRGSLRGNEQFF.

J is TRBJ2-7 and V is TRBV15; TRBD1 agrees at 8 bases. V shed 3 bases and J 5 bases; nucleotides not matched to a gene: 6. Germline V CDR1 and CDR2: LNHNV, YYDKDF (reference sequence). The CDR3 totals 14 residues. For the CDR3, the DNA is TGTGCCACCAGCAGTGGACAGGGAGCGGACGAGCAGTACTTC. Amino acids: CATSSGQGADEQYF. The variable domain in full, completed from reference TRBV15 and TRBJ2-7, reads DAMVIQNPRYQVTQFGKPVTLSCSQTLNHNVMYWYQQKSSQAPKLLFHYYDKDFNNEADTPDNFQSRRPNTSFCFLDIRSPGLGDTAMYLCATSSGQGADEQYFGPGTRLTVT.

V is TRBV6-1 and J is TRBJ1-5, with unresolved D. The V gene lost 5 bases and the J gene lost 0 bases, with 5 bases spanning the gap. CDR3 length: 13 residues. CDR1 and CDR2 from the germline V gene are MNHNS and SASEGT. The CDR3 spells CASSTYSNQPQHF. CDR3 DNA sequence: TGTGCCAGCAGTACTTATAGCAATCAGCCCCAGCATTTT.

In this sample, this clone turned up a few times. The chain is built from TRBV7-9 and TRBJ2-3, with a tentative D call TRBD1 (5 bases). The germline CDR1 and CDR2 sequences are SEHNR and FQNEAQ (reference sequence). V lost 6 bases to trimming and J lost 6 bases, with 10 bases between them. The CDR3 sequence is 12 residues long. CDR3 bases: TGTGCCAGCAGTTTTGGGGCGGATACGCAGTATTTT. Its protein is CASSFGADTQYF.

This chain connects TRBV19 to TRBJ1-5; no definite D call. This CDR3 is built from 15 residues. Germline CDR1 reads LNHDA; CDR2 reads SQIVND (reference sequence). Trimming shortened V by 11 bases and J by 0 bases, and 17 bases separated the two germline ends. In DNA, the CDR3 is TGTGCCCCCCCCCGTTGCAGGTATAGCAATCAGCCCCAGCATTTT. The encoded protein is CAPPRCRYSNQPQHF.

The V and J genes are TRBV7-6 and TRBJ1-1; 8 nucleotides align to TRBD1. From germline, CDR1 is SGHVS and CDR2 FNYEAQ. With V trimmed by 5 bases and J by 2 bases, 4 bases remained unmatched. This CDR3 has 14 residues. CDR3 amino acids: CASSEGQVNTEAFF. As DNA, the CDR3 is TGTGCCAGCAGCGAGGGACAGGTCAACACTGAAGCTTTCTTT. The variable domain in full, with the rest retrieved from reference TRBV7-6 and TRBJ1-1, is GAGVSQSPRYKVTKRGQDVALRCDPISGHVSLYWYRQALGQGPEFLTYFNYEAQQDKSGLPNDRFSAERPEGSISTLTIQRTEQRDSAMYRCASSEGQVNTEAFFGQGTRLTVV.

The rearrangement joins TRBV7-2 to TRBJ2-7; D may be TRBD2 (5 bases). Per germline, CDR1 SGHTA and CDR2 FQGNSA. V was pared by 5 bases and J by 2 bases, with 7 bases between. The CDR3 is 12 amino acids. The CDR3 bases are TGTGCCAGCAGCCCTAGCCCCTACGAGCAGTACTTC. This translates into CASSPSPYEQYF.

In its sample, this clone was seen a few times. The chain is built from TRBV28 and TRBJ2-7; D might be TRBD1 (6 bases). The CDR3 is made up of 14 amino acids. The V end lost 5 bases, the J end lost 4 bases, and 15 bases lay between the germline ends. CDR1 MDHEN and CDR2 SYDVKM come from the germline V gene. The DNA for the CDR3 is TGTGCCAGCAGTCAAAAGACAGGAGCTTACGAGCAGTACTTC. It is translated as CASSQKTGAYEQYF.

This clone was seen only a few times. The V call is TRBV6-1, the J call TRBJ1-2; D not resolved. The V gene's germline CDR1 is MNHNS and CDR2 SASEGT. The CDR3 covers 12 residues. Trimming shortened V by 3 bases and J by 6 bases, and 8 bases separated the two germline ends. DNA of the CDR3: TGTGCCAGCAGTGATGGCGGAGATGGCTACACCTTC. It translates to CASSDGGDGYTF.

The chain carries TRBV7-2 and TRBJ2-1; D unclear. CDR3 length: 15 amino acids. V lost 2 bases and J lost 8, with 16 bases in between. The V gene's germline CDR1 is SGHTA and CDR2 FQGNSA. This CDR3 reads CASSLSALLFDEQFF. CDR3 bases: TGTGCCAGCAGCTTATCGGCCCTATTGTTTGATGAGCAGTTCTTC.

V is TRBV5-4 and J is TRBJ2-7; 7 nucleotides line up with TRBD2. The ends lost 0 bases at V and 1 base at J; junction bases unmatched: 1. The V gene's germline CDR1 is SGHNT and CDR2 YYREEE (reference sequence). The CDR3 runs 14 residues. The CDR3 region has the DNA TGTGCCAGCAGCTTGGGCGGGAGTTCCTACGAGCAGTACTTC. Protein: CASSLGGSSYEQYF.

The rearrangement links TRBV2 to TRBJ2-5; 11 bases fit TRBD1. The DNA end is more similar to TRBJ2-7, so the J call may be wrong. CDR3 size: 16 residues. Germline CDR1 and CDR2: SNHLY and FYNNEI. The CDR3 bases are TGTGCCAGCACCTACCTCGGACAGGGGGCAACCTACGAGCAGTACTTC. This gives the protein CASTYLGQGATYEQYF.

The chain combines TRBV10-2 with TRBJ2-2; the match to TRBD2 covers 13 bases. There are 15 residues in the CDR3. Germline V lookup: CDR1 WSHSY, CDR2 SAAADI. J was trimmed by 8 bases and V by 6 bases; bases with no gene match: 6. The CDR3 region has the DNA TGCGCCAGCAGAACTAGCGGGGGGGACAGGGGGGAGCTGTTTTTT. Its translation is CASRTSGGDRGELFF.

This sequence joins TRBV11-3 and TRBJ2-1, with D maybe TRBD1 (5 bases). This CDR3 contains 13 residues. V gave up 6 bases and J gave up 7 bases, with 13 bases separating them. Germline CDR1 reads SGHNT; CDR2 reads YENEEA. This chain's CDR3 is CASRETGPNEQFF. For the CDR3, the DNA is TGTGCCAGCAGGGAAACAGGTCCGAATGAGCAGTTCTTC.

The V gene is TRBV6-1, the J gene TRBJ1-1, with D possibly TRBD1 on 6 matching bases. This CDR3 comprises 15 residues. Germline V gives CDR1 MNHNS, CDR2 SASEGT. Trimming took off 4 bases at V and 5 bases at J, with 17 bases between the two ends. The CDR3 sequence is CASSVGGGWLTEAFF. CDR3 DNA: TGTGCCAGCAGTGTCGGAGGGGGGTGGCTGACTGAAGCTTTCTTT.

The chain uses TRBV13 and TRBJ2-3, with D possibly TRBD2 on 6 matching bases. The length of the CDR3 is 14 residues. Germline V gene lookup returns CDR1 PRHDT and CDR2 FYEKMQ (reference sequence). V lost 5 bases and J lost 8, with 17 bases in between. Here the CDR3 reads CASSLLRDRGTQYF. The CDR3 DNA reads TGTGCCAGCAGCCTTTTGCGGGACCGGGGTACGCAGTATTTT.

The rearrangement links TRBV30 to TRBJ2-3, with D possibly being TRBD2 (6 bases). Germline assignment: CDR1 GTSNPN and CDR2 SVGIG (reference sequence). CDR3 length: 15 residues. Trimming removed 4 bases from V and 2 bases from J, with 16 bases in between. The CDR3 reads CAWNLPGLTTDTQYF. The CDR3 nucleotides are TGTGCCTGGAATTTGCCGGGACTTACCACAGATACGCAGTATTTT. Combining the CDR3 with reference TRBV30 and TRBJ2-3 gives the whole variable domain SQTIHQWPATLVQPVGSPLSLECTVEGTSNPNLYWYRQAAGRGLQLLFYSVGIGQISSEVPQNLSASRPQDRQFILSSKKLLLSDSGFYLCAWNLPGLTTDTQYFGPGTRLTVL.

V usage is TRBV4-1 and J usage is TRBJ2-1; 11 bases are shared with TRBD2. The length of the CDR3 is 16 residues. Germline CDR1 is MGHRA and CDR2 is YSYEKL. V was pared by 4 bases and J by 7 bases, with 9 bases of the junction left unmatched. The CDR3 is CASSPLGLAGLNEQFF. In DNA form, the CDR3 reads TGCGCCAGCAGCCCCCTAGGACTAGCGGGCCTTAATGAGCAGTTCTTC.

For this clone: Other DNA variants within this sample encode the same CDR3. The rearrangement joins TRBV19 to TRBJ1-1; 10 bases are a match to TRBD1. The V gene's germline CDR1 is LNHDA and CDR2 SQIVND (reference sequence). After removal of 4 bases from V and 7 bases from J, the junction contained 3 bases not matched to a gene. This CDR3 has 13 residues. The DNA for the CDR3 is TGTGCCAGTAGTAGCGGACAGGGGGTTGAAGCTTTCTTT. Its protein is CASSSGQGVEAFF.

This clone was counted only a few times. The J gene is TRBJ2-2, the V gene TRBV7-3; 13 bases match TRBD2. The CDR3 loop spans 15 amino acids. The ends lost 4 bases at V and 6 bases at J; junction bases unmatched: 2. From germline, CDR1 is SGHTA and CDR2 FQGTGA. CDR3 in amino acids: CASSSGLAGPGELFF. The CDR3 DNA sequence: TGTGCCAGCAGCTCGGGACTAGCGGGACCCGGGGAGCTGTTTTTT. Complete variable domain (other parts from reference TRBV7-3 and TRBJ2-2): GAGVSQTPSNKVTEKGKYVELRCDPISGHTALYWYRQSLGQGPEFLIYFQGTGAADDSGLPNDRFFAVRPEGSVSTLKIQRTERGDSAVYLCASSSGLAGPGELFFGEGSRLTVL.

The CDR3 nucleotides are TGTGCCAGCACGAAAGCCCGGGGGGCTAAAGATACGCAGTATTTT. Its protein is CASTKARGAKDTQYF. V gene TRBV21-1 combines with J gene TRBJ2-3; the table's TRBD2 call for D was not verified on the DNA. TRBV21-1 is a pseudogene segment. The CDR3 consists of 15 residues.

V usage is TRBV7-9 and J usage is TRBJ2-5; 7 positions match TRBD1. V shed 2 bases and J 2 bases; nucleotides not matched to a gene: 5. The CDR3 totals 15 residues. Germline CDR1 and CDR2: SEHNR and FQNEAQ (reference sequence). The CDR3 DNA reads as TGTGCCAGCAGCTTACGGACAGGCACTCAAGAGACCCAGTACTTC. This translates into CASSLRTGTQETQYF.

The DNA for the CDR3 is TGTGCCAGCAGCCTCGGCAGTCCGAGAACGACCCAGTACTTC. It specifies CASSLGSPRTTQYF. V gene TRBV6-5 combines with J gene TRBJ2-5; D gene uncertain. The V gene lost 6 bases and the J gene lost 7 bases, with 18 bases spanning the gap. In germline, CDR1 is MNHEY, CDR2 SVGAGI. The CDR3 is made up of 14 amino acids.

This chain joins TRBV7-9 and TRBJ2-5; TRBD2 might be the D (6 bases). Trimming took off 5 bases at V and 2 bases at J, with 12 bases between the two ends. Germline V lookup: CDR1 SEHNR, CDR2 FQNEAQ (reference sequence). This CDR3 is built from 14 residues. CDR3 region: CASSRALAQETQYF. The CDR3 nucleotides are TGTGCCAGCAGCCGCGCCCTAGCGCAAGAGACCCAGTACTTC.

This clone was seen more than once but under ten times. V is TRBV9 and J is TRBJ2-7, with D uncertain. This CDR3 spans 9 amino acids. Between the trimmed V and J ends, which lost 10 bases and 6 bases, there was a span of 8 bases. The germline gives CDR1 SGDLS, CDR2 YYNGEE. The DNA for the CDR3 is TGTGCCCGCGGTACCGAGCAGTACTTC. This gives the protein CARGTEQYF.

The chain couples TRBV4-1 to TRBJ1-4, with 8 nucleotides matching TRBD1. The V and J ends lost 0 bases and 0 bases, in that order; junction bases with no gene match: 15. The CDR3 contains 21 residues. Germline V gene sequence: CDR1 MGHRA, CDR2 YSYEKL. In nucleotides, the CDR3 is TGCGCCAGCAGCCAAGATCCCAAATGGACAGGGTTTTGGGCAACTAATGAAAAACTGTTTTTT. Protein product: CASSQDPKWTGFWATNEKLFF.

The chain is built from TRBV7-3 and TRBJ2-2; D is perhaps TRBD1 (5 bases). With 8 bases removed from V and 4 bases from J, the gap between germline ends came to 14 bases. CDR3 length equals 14 residues. Germline V lookup: CDR1 SGHTA, CDR2 FQGTGA. CDR3 region: CASAGSGATGELFF. The CDR3 DNA reads TGTGCCAGCGCAGGGTCAGGAGCCACCGGGGAGCTGTTTTTT.